The 14 T cell receptor beta chains below all came from one sample that was sequenced in a study of Tregs in tolerant kidney transplant recipients. TCRdb keeps only in-frame clones here, not all; method: immunoSEQ multiplex PCR. The data hold 85,000 to 100,000 clones, with approximately 94% observed a single time. The specimen was CD4+ T cells from blood, collected before the transplant. The receptors derive from a human donor who received a combined kidney and bone marrow transplant.

This rearrangement joins TRBV18 to TRBJ1-2; D is unclear. Trimming cost V 2 bases and J 5 bases, with 9 bases left between them. The length of the CDR3 is 13 residues. Germline V gene lookup returns CDR1 KGHSH and CDR2 LQKENI. The CDR3 DNA reads as TGTGCCAGCTCACCATCAGGTCGGTATGGCTACACCTTC. It codes for CASSPSGRYGYTF.

The V call is TRBV5-1, the J call TRBJ2-5, with TRBD1 identical over 8 bases. Germline assignment: CDR1 SGHRS and CDR2 YFSETQ. Trimming cost V 4 bases and J 3 bases; bases outside gene matches: 14. CDR3 size: 17 residues. CDR3 protein: CASSIQRTGIPEETQYF. CDR3 bases: TGCGCCAGCAGCATTCAGAGGACAGGGATTCCCGAAGAGACCCAGTACTTC.

The rearrangement joins TRBV5-4 to TRBJ2-5; D may be TRBD2 (6 bases). This CDR3 comprises 16 residues. The germline CDR1 and CDR2 sequences are SGHNT and YYREEE (reference sequence). V lost 2 bases and J lost 2, with 16 bases in between. The CDR3 DNA reads as TGTGCCAGCAGCTTATTCTGGATAGCGGCACAAGAGACCCAGTACTTC. Its translation: CASSLFWIAAQETQYF. The complete variable domain, with remaining parts taken from reference TRBV5-4 and TRBJ2-5, reads ETGVTQSPTHLIKTRGQQVTLRCSSQSGHNTVSWYQQALGQGPQFIFQYYREEENGRGNFPPRFSGLQFPNYSSELNVNALELDDSALYLCASSLFWIAAQETQYFGPGTRLLVL.

The chain couples TRBV9 to TRBJ2-3; 10 bases match TRBD2. Trimming cost V 4 bases and J 6 bases; bases outside gene matches: 8. Germline lookup yields CDR1 SGDLS and CDR2 YYNGEE. This CDR3 is built from 15 residues. The CDR3 sequence: CASSNSGRSIDTQYF. The CDR3 bases are TGTGCCAGCAGCAATAGCGGGAGGAGTATTGATACGCAGTATTTT.

The rearrangement links TRBV9 to TRBJ2-5; a possible D gene is TRBD2 (6 bases). Trimming removed 5 bases at V and 4 bases at J, with 18 bases between. The CDR3 runs to 15 residues. Per the germline V gene, CDR1 is SGDLS and CDR2 is YYNGEE. The CDR3 sequence is CASRRTGSPGETQYF. The CDR3 DNA reads TGTGCCAGCAGACGAACCGGGAGCCCTGGAGAGACCCAGTACTTC.

The chain is built from TRBV5-1 and TRBJ2-7; TRBD1 agrees at 7 bases. J was trimmed by 2 bases and V by 0 bases; bases with no gene match: 2. This CDR3 comprises 14 residues. Germline V gene lookup returns CDR1 SGHRS and CDR2 YFSETQ. CDR3 DNA: TGCGCCAGCAGCTTGGAGGGGACAGCCTACGAGCAGTACTTC. Its translation is CASSLEGTAYEQYF.

The V and J genes are TRBV2 and TRBJ1-5, with TRBD1 as a possible D gene (5 bases). V lost 6 bases to trimming and J lost 6 bases, with 18 bases between them. CDR3 length equals 15 residues. Germline V gene lookup returns CDR1 SNHLY and CDR2 FYNNEI. The CDR3 spells CASSLGRVEFQPQHF. The CDR3 DNA sequence: TGTGCCAGCAGCCTTGGCAGGGTCGAGTTTCAGCCCCAGCATTTT. Together with reference TRBV2 and TRBJ1-5, the CDR3 gives the full variable domain: EPEVTQTPSHQVTQMGQEVILRCVPISNHLYFYWYRQILGQKVEFLVSFYNNEISEKSEIFDDQFSVERPDGSNFTLKIRSTKLEDSAMYFCASSLGRVEFQPQHFGDGTRLSIL.

This clone was counted once. This chain links TRBV7-2 with TRBJ1-1; D unclear. CDR3 length: 12 residues. V lost 7 bases and J 0 bases, leaving 6 bases between the germline ends. CDR1 is SGHTA and CDR2 is FQGNSA in the germline V gene. The DNA for the CDR3 is TGTGCCAGCACCCACATGAACACTGAAGCTTTCTTT. Translating it yields CASTHMNTEAFF.

The genes are TRBV6-1 and TRBJ2-3, with 8 bases identical to TRBD1. The V and J ends lost 5 bases and 6 bases, in that order; junction bases with no gene match: 7. This CDR3 is 14 amino acids long. CDR1 and CDR2 (germline): MNHNS, SASEGT. This chain's CDR3 is CASSPDRAEDTQYF. CDR3 in DNA: TGTGCCAGCAGTCCGGACAGGGCTGAGGATACGCAGTATTTT.

The chain recombines TRBV4-2 with TRBJ2-5, with a weak D call TRBD2 (7 bases). The length of the CDR3 is 15 residues. Germline V gives CDR1 LGHNA, CDR2 YNFKEQ. V lost 1 base to trimming and J lost 5 bases, with 14 bases between them. The CDR3 bases are TGTGCCAGCAGCCAAGGGGGGCTAGCGGAGGAGACCCAGTACTTC. It encodes CASSQGGLAEETQYF.

V is TRBV9 and J is TRBJ1-2, with 8 bases fitting TRBD1. CDR3 length: 16 amino acids. J lost 4 bases, V lost 0 bases, and 8 bases had no gene match. CDR1 is SGDLS, CDR2 YYNGEE, per germline. The DNA of the CDR3 is TGTGCCAGCAGCGTAGACAGGACAGGGAAGATCTATGGCTACACCTTC. As protein: CASSVDRTGKIYGYTF.

The sample holds one count of this clone. The rearrangement joins TRBV5-1 to TRBJ2-5, with 7 nucleotides matching TRBD2. Germline CDR1 and CDR2: SGHRS and YFSETQ. This CDR3 region has 17 residues. V lost 0 bases, J lost 4 bases, and 12 bases stayed unmatched. The CDR3 loop is CASSLAAGVGVGETQYF. Here the CDR3 DNA reads TGCGCCAGCAGCTTGGCGGCGGGAGTAGGCGTAGGAGAGACCCAGTACTTC.

CDR3 nucleotide sequence: TGTGCCAGCAGCCTAGAGCGGGGGCTCACAGATACGCAGTATTTT. As protein: CASSLERGLTDTQYF. The chain has TRBV4-2 and TRBJ2-3, with 8 positions matching TRBD2. V was clipped by 4 bases and J by 2 bases; unmatched bases: 5. The CDR3 totals 15 residues. CDR1 is LGHNA, CDR2 YNFKEQ, per germline.

Here the CDR3 reads CASSFQGAEKLFF. The DNA of the CDR3 is TGTGCCAGCAGCTTCCAGGGGGCTGAAAAACTGTTTTTT. The genes are TRBV7-9 and TRBJ1-4; 8 nucleotides match TRBD1. The germline V gene has CDR1 SEHNR and CDR2 FQNEAQ (reference sequence). Trimming took 3 bases from V and 7 from J; bases not matched to a gene: 1. The CDR3 contains 13 residues.